One TCR beta chain is described in this entry. What it binds is unknown. This record comes from a study of vaccination effects on CD4 cells after COVID-19. The CDR3 totals 15 residues. V shed 5 bases and J shed 0 bases, with 10 bases lying between them. From germline, CDR1 is SNHLY and CDR2 FYNNEI. Here immunoSEQ multiplex PCR was the method, and the copy in TCRdb shows in-frame clones only, minus some. The repertoire has roughly 67,000 clones, 78% of them found once; the top ten carry 10%. ViraFEST used viral peptide pools to expand antigen-specific CD4+ T cells before sequencing. CD4+ T cells were isolated after about eleven days of culture. Nucleocapsid antibody tests were negative, and the vaccine recipients had no prior SARS-CoV-2 infection.

The TCR sequence derives from a human donor who received a COVID-19 vaccine. The chain has TRBV2 and TRBJ1-4; TRBD1 is a possible D gene (6 bases). The specimen comprised CD4+ T cells from PBMCs cultured with SARS-CoV-2 spike peptides, sampled before COVID-19 vaccination. CDR3 loop: CASSRQVTTNEKLFF. The CDR3 DNA sequence: TGTGCCAGCAGTAGACAGGTGACAACTAATGAAAAACTGTTTTTT. Combining the CDR3 with reference TRBV2 and TRBJ1-4 gives the whole variable domain EPEVTQTPSHQVTQMGQEVILRCVPISNHLYFYWYRQILGQKVEFLVSFYNNEISEKSEIFDDQFSVERPDGSNFTLKIRSTKLEDSAMYFCASSRQVTTNEKLFFGSGTQLSVL.